This T cell receptor beta chain was observed in a study of blood T cell repertoires in COVID-19. This clone occurred once. Sequenced by immunoSEQ multiplex PCR; TCRdb stores in-frame clones only, minus some. The sample shows some 350,000 clones, around nine tenths of them seen only once. This CDR3 is built from 17 residues. V was pared by 2 bases and J by 5 bases, with 21 bases between. The germline CDR1 and CDR2 sequences are LNHDA and SQIVND (reference sequence). Patients at the Seattle site were enrolled during active infection and followed longitudinally. Sequencing used peripheral blood. This sequence joins TRBV19 and TRBJ1-2, with a tentative D call TRBD1 (5 bases). This TCR was recovered from a woman between 70 and 85 years old with COVID-19, enrolled during active disease. CDR3 bases: TGTGCCAGTAGTATATGGGGCAGAGTTCAATCGTCGTATGGCTACACCTTC. Encoded protein: CASSIWGRVQSSYGYTF. Looking up the rest from reference TRBV19 and TRBJ1-2 gives the full variable domain: DGGITQSPKYLFRKEGQNVTLSCEQNLNHDAMYWYRQDPGQGLRLIYYSQIVNDFQKGDIAEGYSVSREKKESFPLTVTSAQKNPTAFYLCASSIWGRVQSSYGYTFGSGTRLTVV.